The rows below give T cell receptor beta chains drawn from one sample of a study of memory CD4+ T cells and cytomegalovirus serostatus. TCRdb keeps only in-frame clones here, not all; method: immunoSEQ multiplex PCR. The sample has some 58,000 clones, roughly 80% seen once. Sequencing was done on a sample of memory CD4+ T cells from blood. These receptors came from an adult in good health and CMV-seronegative. Both conserved end residues are part of each CDR3. Each record gives: D gene, J gene, clone size, V gene, CDR3 DNA, CDR3 protein. The D gene is left open where the match is weak. Size is stated for part of the rows, as once, few or many counts, or as a class when the clone is expanded.

NA TRBJ1-4 NA TRBV11-2 TGTGCCAGCAGCTTAGGTGACAGCGATTGGATCGGGGAAAAACTGTTTTTT CASSLGDSDWIGEKLFF
NA TRBJ2-2 NA TRBV5-1 TGCGCCAGCAGCTTGGTACAAACGGGCACCGGGGAGCTGTTTTTT CASSLVQTGTGELFF
NA TRBJ2-5 few TRBV20-1 TGCAGTGCTAGCACTTCTGAGACCCAGTACTTC CSASTSETQYF
NA TRBJ1-2 NA TRBV6-1 TGTGCCAGCGGCAGGGAGTATGGCTACACCTTC CASGREYGYTF
NA TRBJ1-4 few TRBV11-2 TGTGCCAGCAGCTCAAAGGGGCGGGGACAAACTAATGAAAAACTGTTTTTT CASSSKGRGQTNEKLFF
TRBD1 TRBJ1-2 NA TRBV13 TGTGCCAGCAGCTCCCAGGGGGGAGGGAGCTATGGCTACACCTTC CASSSQGGGSYGYTF
NA TRBJ1-4 few TRBV2 TGTGCCAGCAGGGAAGACGGGCTAGGGGCTAATGAAAAACTGTTTTTT CASREDGLGANEKLFF
NA TRBJ1-5 once TRBV2 TGTGCCAGCAGTGCCCTTGATAGCAATCAGCCCCAGCATTTT CASSALDSNQPQHF
NA TRBJ2-7 NA TRBV29-1 TGCAGCGCCATAGGGTCCTACGAGCAGTACTTC CSAIGSYEQYF
NA TRBJ2-2 NA TRBV19 TGTGCCAGTAGCCCAAGCTACACCGGGGAGCTGTTTTTT CASSPSYTGELFF
TRBD1 TRBJ1-6 NA TRBV11-1 TGTGCCAGCAGCTTAGCTTTTGACAGGGTCGGATCACCCCTCCACTTT CASSLAFDRVGSPLHF
TRBD1 TRBJ2-1 NA TRBV7-9 TGTGCCAGCAGCACAGGGGTTCGCTCCTACAATGAGCAGTTCTTC CASSTGVRSYNEQFF
TRBD2 TRBJ2-3 NA TRBV27 TGTGCCAGCAGGCCCACCAGACTAGCGGTGTATACGCAGTATTTT CASRPTRLAVYTQYF
NA TRBJ1-2 NA TRBV6-6 TGTGCCAGCAGTTACTCGTCGACCGTGACTAACTATGGCTACACCTTC CASSYSSTVTNYGYTF
TRBD1 TRBJ2-5 NA TRBV7-3 TGTGCCAGCAGCAAACAGGGGAGTAATCTAGAGACCCAGTACTTC CASSKQGSNLETQYF
NA TRBJ1-5 few TRBV28 TGTGCCAGCAGTATAAGGGGTTTCACGAATAGCAATCAGCCCCAGCATTTT CASSIRGFTNSNQPQHF
NA TRBJ2-2 NA TRBV18 TGTGCCAGCTCACCACAGCTAGAAGCCGGGGAGCTGTTTTTT CASSPQLEAGELFF
NA TRBJ2-3 NA TRBV5-1 TGCGCCAGCAGCTTGGGCGGGCTAGGAGATACGCAGTATTTT CASSLGGLGDTQYF
TRBD2 TRBJ2-4 NA TRBV18 TGTGCCAGCTCACTGACAAGTCCGGGAGGGCTAGCCAAAAACATTCAGTACTTC CASSLTSPGGLAKNIQYF
TRBD2 TRBJ2-5 once TRBV7-2 TGTGCCAGCAGCTTAGCGGGGTTACTAGCGGGAGGGAAAGAGACCCAGTACTTC CASSLAGLLAGGKETQYF
TRBD1 TRBJ2-3 NA TRBV10-3 TGTGCCATCAGCCCTTCCGGGACAGTCAATTCTGGAAGCACAGATACGCAGTATTTT CAISPSGTVNSGSTDTQYF
TRBD1 TRBJ1-2 NA TRBV18 TGTGCCAGCTCGCGGCAGGGGGACTATGGCTACACCTTC CASSRQGDYGYTF
TRBD1 TRBJ2-4 once TRBV11-2 TGTGCCAGCAGCTTAAGAGGGGGCGCGGGTGAAAACATTCAGTACTTC CASSLRGGAGENIQYF
TRBD1 TRBJ1-2 NA TRBV30 TGTGCCTGGAGGGTCTCCTCGGACAGGGGGATTATTGGCTACACCTTC CAWRVSSDRGIIGYTF
NA TRBJ1-2 once TRBV7-9 TGTGCCAGCAGCTTTTCTCAGGGTAACTATGGCTACACCTTC CASSFSQGNYGYTF
NA TRBJ2-1 NA TRBV4-1 TGCGCCAGCAGCCAAGTCAGACTAGTGAAATACAATGAGCAGTTCTTC CASSQVRLVKYNEQFF
TRBD1 TRBJ1-1 NA TRBV6-6 TGTGCCAGCAGTTACCAGGACAGGGGGCTAGAAGCTTTCTTT CASSYQDRGLEAFF
TRBD1 TRBJ2-4 NA TRBV7-9 TGTGCCAGCAGCGAAGGGACAGGGATGAAACGGGCCAAAAACATTCAGTACTTC CASSEGTGMKRAKNIQYF
NA TRBJ2-3 NA TRBV30 TGTGCCTGCCGAGCCATTAAAGGCACAGATACGCAGTATTTT CACRAIKGTDTQYF
NA TRBJ2-2 once TRBV15 TGTGCCACCAGCAGAGATTTGGGGGCCGTCGGGGAGCTGTTTTTT CATSRDLGAVGELFF
NA TRBJ1-1 NA TRBV11-3 TGTGCCAGCAGCTTTCAGGTGAACACTGAAGCTTTCTTT CASSFQVNTEAFF
NA TRBJ1-6 NA TRBV2 TGTGCCAGGACCAGGGGTAATTCACCCCTCCACTTT CARTRGNSPLHF
TRBD1 TRBJ1-5 many TRBV18 TGTGCCAGCTCCAGGACAGGGGGGGGCAATCAGCCCCAGCATTTT CASSRTGGGNQPQHF
NA TRBJ2-5 NA TRBV5-6 TGTGCCAGCAGCTTGTTCCAAGAGACCCAGTACTTC CASSLFQETQYF
NA TRBJ2-1 NA TRBV5-1 TGCGCCAGCAGCTGGGCCGATGAGCAGTTCTTC CASSWADEQFF
TRBD1 TRBJ2-2 NA TRBV6-5 TGTGCCAGCAGCCCGGGGACAGGGACCGGGGAGCTGTTTTTT CASSPGTGTGELFF
NA TRBJ1-5 few TRBV7-9 TGTGCCAGCAGCTTAGCGCTAACAGGGCGCAATCAGCCCCAGCATTTT CASSLALTGRNQPQHF
TRBD1 TRBJ1-4 NA TRBV7-9 TGTGCCAGCAGCTTGGGGGACAGGGGGCTTAGTGAAAAACTGTTTTTT CASSLGDRGLSEKLFF
TRBD1 TRBJ2-5 NA TRBV4-3 TGCGCCAGCAGCCAAGGACAGGGCAGGGGCCAAGAGACCCAGTACTTC CASSQGQGRGQETQYF
NA TRBJ2-7 NA TRBV29-1 TGCAGCGTTGACCAGGCGGTTCCCTACGAGCAGTACTTC CSVDQAVPYEQYF
TRBD1 TRBJ1-2 many TRBV5-6 TGTGCCAGCAGCGACACAGGGGGCAATGGCTACACCTTC CASSDTGGNGYTF
NA TRBJ2-5 NA TRBV4-2 TGTGCCAGCAGCACACGACGCGGGAAGCAAGAGACCCAGTACTTC CASSTRRGKQETQYF